The source of this TCR beta chain is a study of shared clonotypes between healthy human individuals. The CDR3 sequence is 15 residues long. V lost 5 bases, J lost 2 bases, and 15 bases lay in between. Per the germline V gene, CDR1 is LNHDA and CDR2 is SQIVND (reference sequence). Profiled with immunoSEQ multiplex PCR; TCRdb holds only in-frame clones, not every one. The table has about 560,000 clones, around 77% seen once; the top ten hold around 12%. The sequenced material came from PBMCs. The rearrangement links TRBV19 to TRBJ2-5, with D tentatively TRBD2 (5 bases). This clonotype was obtained from a woman in her 40s in good health. Some clones in this sample may be carry-over from other donors' samples. The CDR3 reads CASSPDWGVQETQYF. The CDR3 DNA follows: TGTGCCAGTAGTCCAGACTGGGGAGTACAAGAGACCCAGTACTTC.